A selection of T cell receptor beta chains follows, all from one sample in a study of neurological immune-mediated disorders. TCRdb itself ran the 5' RACE reads through MiXCR, one entry per CDR3 protein. This table has some 54,000 distinct CDR3 sequences, around 10% appearing once. The sequencing input was PBMCs. Source of these receptors: a male donor with HTLV-1-associated myelopathy (HAM/TSP). The CDR3 runs from the conserved cysteine through the conserved F or W. D genes are given only for firm matches. Size tells how often a clone was seen (once, few, many) or the class of an expanded clone, and some rows leave it out.

TRBV5-1	many	TRBJ1-1	TRBD1	CASSSLGTGDAFF	TGCGCCAGCAGTTCGCTTGGGACAGGGGATGCTTTCTTT
TRBV5-1	many	TRBJ1-6	TRBD1	CASSSTGGLGNSPLHF	TGCGCCAGCAGCTCGACAGGGGGCCTAGGTAATTCACCCCTCCACTTT
TRBV20-1	many	TRBJ1-6	TRBD1	CSARVYGTVYNSPLHF	TGCAGTGCTAGAGTGTACGGGACAGTATATAATTCACCCCTCCACTTT
TRBV2	many	TRBJ2-5	-	CASSEGVRETQYF	TGTGCCAGCAGTGAAGGGGTACGGGAGACCCAGTACTTC
TRBV7-6	many	TRBJ1-5	TRBD1	CASSLGGGGGQPQHF	TGTGCCAGCAGCTTAGGAGGAGGGGGCGGTCAGCCCCAGCATTTT
TRBV20-1	many	TRBJ2-2	-	CSAREPYTFGAGELFF	TGCAGTGCTAGAGAGCCTTATACGTTTGGAGCCGGGGAGCTGTTTTTT
TRBV5-1	many	TRBJ2-1	-	CASSLDSYFNEQFF	TGCGCCAGCAGCTTGGATTCATACTTCAATGAGCAGTTCTTC
TRBV5-6	many	TRBJ1-5	TRBD1	CASIPWWARGNQPQHF	TGTGCCAGCATTCCATGGTGGGCCAGGGGGAATCAGCCCCAGCATTTT
TRBV20-1	many	TRBJ2-7	-	CSARDLSRDLYEQYF	TGCAGTGCTAGAGATTTATCCCGGGACCTCTACGAGCAGTACTTC
TRBV29-1	many	TRBJ2-7	TRBD1	CSVRTGSYEQYF	TGCAGCGTTCGGACAGGGAGCTACGAGCAGTACTTC
TRBV5-5	many	TRBJ2-5	TRBD1	CASSSNQGGAETQYF	TGTGCCAGCAGCTCCAATCAAGGGGGCGCTGAGACCCAGTACTTC
TRBV6-5	many	TRBJ1-2	-	CASSYRGNGYGYTF	TGTGCCAGCAGTTACAGGGGGAACGGTTATGGCTACACCTTC
TRBV12-3/TRBV12-4	many	TRBJ1-4	TRBD1	CASSPGTGVEKLFF	TGTGCCAGCAGCCCTGGGACAGGAGTTGAAAAACTGTTTTTT
TRBV2	many	TRBJ2-3	-	CASSEASRGDTQYF	TGTGCCAGCAGTGAAGCAAGCAGGGGAGATACGCAGTATTTT
TRBV7-6	many	TRBJ1-6	-	CASSLVSGAGNSPLHF	TGTGCCAGCAGCTTAGTCAGCGGGGCGGGGAATTCACCCCTCCACTTT
TRBV7-2	few	TRBJ2-5	-	CASSPHRGETQYF	TGTGCCAGCAGCCCCCATCGGGGAGAGACCCAGTACTTC
TRBV3-1	-	TRBJ2-7	-	CASRREGEQYF	TGTGCCAGCAGGCGAGAGGGCGAGCAGTACTTC
TRBV7-8	many	TRBJ2-1	-	CASSFPRTIVHEQFF	TGTGCCAGCAGCTTTCCTCGGACAATCGTTCATGAGCAGTTCTTC
TRBV12-3/TRBV12-4	many	TRBJ1-4	TRBD1	CASSRLRGRSEKLFF	TGTGCCAGCAGCCGCCTCAGGGGGCGCAGCGAAAAACTGTTTTTT
TRBV12-3/TRBV12-4	-	TRBJ2-1	-	CASRPGLSYNEQFF	TGTGCCAGCAGACCTGGACTCTCCTACAATGAGCAGTTCTTC
TRBV20-1	many	TRBJ2-5	TRBD2	CSATLASGGQETQYF	TGCAGTGCTACCCTCGCTAGCGGGGGCCAAGAGACCCAGTACTTC
TRBV20-1	-	TRBJ2-7	-	CSASTTAVTYEKYF	TGCAGTGCTAGTACGACAGCGGTCACCTACGAGAAGTACTTC
TRBV5-1	many	TRBJ2-2	TRBD1	CASSSRDRYTGELFF	TGCGCCAGCAGCTCCCGGGACAGGTACACCGGGGAGCTGTTTTTT
TRBV5-1	-	TRBJ2-1	-	CASSPLAVGSYNEHFF	TGCGCCAGCAGCCCCCTGGCCGTCGGATCTTACAATGAGCATTTCTTC
TRBV28	many	TRBJ1-3	TRBD1	CASSGGTGQAGTGNTIYF	TGTGCCAGCAGCGGCGGAACTGGACAGGCGGGAACTGGAAACACCATATATTTT
TRBV29-1	many	TRBJ2-7	-	CSVSGTYEQYF	TGCAGCGTTTCGGGAACCTACGAGCAGTACTTC
TRBV20-1	many	TRBJ2-1	-	CSARDGRIYNEQFF	TGCAGTGCTAGAGATGGCAGAATATACAATGAGCAGTTCTTC
TRBV5-5	-	TRBJ2-1	TRBD2	CASSLSGGAGNEQFF	TGTGCCAGCAGCCTTAGCGGGGGGGCTGGGAATGAGCAGTTCTTC
TRBV5-1	many	TRBJ2-3	TRBD2	CASSSGTSGSTDTQYF	TGCGCCAGCAGCTCCGGGACTAGCGGGAGCACAGATACGCAGTATTTT
TRBV29-1	many	TRBJ1-2	-	CSVDKGNYGYTF	TGCAGCGTTGATAAGGGGAACTATGGCTACACCTTC
TRBV5-6	many	TRBJ1-6	-	CASSLGQRPGSLHF	TGTGCCAGCAGCTTGGGACAGCGCCCTGGTTCCCTCCACTTT
TRBV7-9	many	TRBJ1-4	-	CASSLAGTNAEKLFF	TGTGCCAGCAGCTTAGCGGGGACAAACGCCGAAAAACTGTTTTTT
TRBV20-1	many	TRBJ1-5	-	CSARVVGRSNQPQHF	TGCAGTGCTAGAGTGGTAGGGCGGTCAAATCAGCCCCAGCATTTT
TRBV20-1	medium-sized	TRBJ2-1	TRBD2	CSARLAGGPDNEQFF	TGCAGTGCTAGACTAGCGGGGGGGCCAGACAATGAGCAGTTCTTC
TRBV10-2	many	TRBJ1-1	-	CASSEAAMNTEAFF	TGCGCCAGCAGTGAGGCCGCTATGAACACTGAAGCTTTCTTT
TRBV29-1	-	TRBJ2-1	TRBD2	CSVDTSGIYNEQFF	TGCAGCGTTGACACTAGCGGGATATACAATGAGCAGTTCTTC
TRBV5-1	-	TRBJ2-3	-	CASSLGTGMDTQYF	TGCGCCAGCAGCTTGGGCACGGGGATGGATACGCAGTATTTT
TRBV20-1	many	TRBJ2-7	-	CSANGDRYEQYF	TGCAGTGCTAACGGGGATAGGTACGAGCAGTACTTC
TRBV7-3	many	TRBJ2-6	TRBD2	CASSSNPGLAGGSGANVLTF	TGTGCCAGCAGCTCAAACCCGGGACTAGCGGGGGGATCTGGGGCCAACGTCCTGACTTTC
TRBV3-1	many	TRBJ2-5	TRBD2	CASSRGLEQETQYF	TGTGCCAGCAGCCGGGGACTAGAACAAGAGACCCAGTACTTC
TRBV24-1	many	TRBJ1-5	-	CATAGGWDQPQHF	TGTGCCACCGCCGGGGGGTGGGATCAGCCCCAGCATTTT
TRBV5-1	many	TRBJ2-5	TRBD1	CASSFFGQGVETQYF	TGCGCCAGCAGCTTCTTCGGACAGGGAGTAGAGACCCAGTACTTC
TRBV20-1	many	TRBJ2-1	TRBD2	CSARDESRGGLYNEQFF	TGCAGTGCTAGAGATGAATCGCGGGGGGGCCTTTACAATGAGCAGTTCTTC
TRBV7-6	many	TRBJ1-2	-	CASSLGEGGANYGYTF	TGTGCCAGCAGCTTAGGGGAGGGGGGGGCTAACTATGGCTACACCTTC
TRBV19	many	TRBJ1-1	-	CASSTDRGVTEAFF	TGTGCCAGTAGTACGGACCGGGGAGTCACTGAAGCTTTCTTT
TRBV20-1	many	TRBJ2-1	-	CSARGGGYNEQFF	TGCAGTGCTAGGGGAGGGGGGTACAATGAGCAGTTCTTC
TRBV7-6	many	TRBJ1-4	TRBD1	CASSLRQGAGKLFF	TGTGCCAGCAGCTTACGACAGGGGGCCGGAAAACTGTTTTTT
TRBV9	many	TRBJ1-2	-	CASSAENEYGYTF	TGTGCCAGCAGCGCAGAGAACGAATATGGCTACACCTTC
TRBV7-2	many	TRBJ1-2	-	CASSPPRILTLYGYTF	TGTGCCAGCAGCCCCCCACGGATCCTCACCCTCTATGGCTACACCTTC
TRBV9	many	TRBJ1-1	-	CASSVEVNTEAFF	TGTGCCAGCAGCGTAGAAGTGAACACTGAAGCTTTCTTT
TRBV9	many	TRBJ2-3	-	CASNREGSGTQYF	TGTGCCAGCAACCGAGAAGGGTCAGGTACGCAGTATTTT
TRBV5-1	many	TRBJ2-5	TRBD1	CASSLNGQGTGETQYF	TGCGCCAGCAGCTTGAACGGACAGGGAACTGGAGAGACCCAGTACTTC
TRBV5-1	many	TRBJ2-3	-	CASSSGLLPYTDTQYF	TGCGCCAGCAGCTCAGGACTCTTGCCCTACACAGATACGCAGTATTTT
TRBV19	-	TRBJ1-5	-	CASSIPTGPGSNQPQHF	TGTGCCAGTAGTATACCCACAGGGCCTGGGAGCAATCAGCCCCAGCATTTT
TRBV5-1	many	TRBJ2-1	TRBD1	CASSLRDRENNEQFF	TGCGCCAGCAGCCTTAGGGACAGGGAAAACAATGAGCAGTTCTTC
TRBV5-1	many	TRBJ2-7	-	CASSLGPADYEQYF	TGCGCCAGCAGCTTGGGCCCCGCCGACTACGAGCAGTACTTC
TRBV5-1	many	TRBJ2-3	TRBD2	CASSLTPSGGSTDTQYF	TGCGCCAGCAGCTTGACGCCTAGCGGAGGTAGCACAGATACGCAGTATTTT
TRBV28	many	TRBJ2-7	-	CASRPGGIYTYEQYF	TGTGCCAGCAGACCCGGGGGTATCTACACCTACGAGCAGTACTTC
TRBV7-6	-	TRBJ1-2	-	CASSSPGLAGYTF	TGTGCCAGCAGCTCTCCGGGTCTGGCGGGCTACACCTTC